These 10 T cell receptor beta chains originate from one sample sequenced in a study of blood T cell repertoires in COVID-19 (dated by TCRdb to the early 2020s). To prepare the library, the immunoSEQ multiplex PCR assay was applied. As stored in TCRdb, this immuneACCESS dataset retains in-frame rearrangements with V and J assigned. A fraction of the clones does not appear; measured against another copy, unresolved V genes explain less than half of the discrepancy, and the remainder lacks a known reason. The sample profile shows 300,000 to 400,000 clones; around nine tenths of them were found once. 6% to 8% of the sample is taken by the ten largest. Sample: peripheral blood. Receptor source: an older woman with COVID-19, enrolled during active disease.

The CDR3 DNA follows: TGCGCCAGCAGCCCCGGGGACAGGGGCGGTGAAAAACTGTTTTTT. It encodes CASSPGDRGGEKLFF. The gene calls are TRBV5-1 and TRBJ1-4; 10 nucleotides line up with TRBD1. The germline gives CDR1 SGHRS, CDR2 YFSETQ. With 4 bases clipped from V and 7 bases from J, the junction kept 7 bases outside the gene matches. This CDR3 is built from 15 residues.

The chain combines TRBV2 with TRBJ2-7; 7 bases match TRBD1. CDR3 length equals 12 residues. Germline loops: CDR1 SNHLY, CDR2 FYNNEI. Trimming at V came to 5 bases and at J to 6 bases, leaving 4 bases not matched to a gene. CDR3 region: CASSIYRGEQYF. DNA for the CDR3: TGTGCCAGCAGTATTTACAGGGGCGAGCAGTACTTC. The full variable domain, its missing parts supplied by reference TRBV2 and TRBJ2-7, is EPEVTQTPSHQVTQMGQEVILRCVPISNHLYFYWYRQILGQKVEFLVSFYNNEISEKSEIFDDQFSVERPDGSNFTLKIRSTKLEDSAMYFCASSIYRGEQYFGPGTRLTVT.

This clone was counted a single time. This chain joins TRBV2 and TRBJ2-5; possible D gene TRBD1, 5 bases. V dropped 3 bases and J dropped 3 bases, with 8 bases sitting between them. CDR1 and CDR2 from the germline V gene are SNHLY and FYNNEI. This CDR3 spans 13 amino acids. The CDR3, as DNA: TGTGCCAGCAGTGATATAGGGGAAGAGACCCAGTACTTC. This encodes CASSDIGEETQYF.

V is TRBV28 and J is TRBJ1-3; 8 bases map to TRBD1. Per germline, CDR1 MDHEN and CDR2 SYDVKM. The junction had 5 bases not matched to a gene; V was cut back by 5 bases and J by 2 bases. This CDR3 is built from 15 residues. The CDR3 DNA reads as TGTGCCAGCAGTCCCCCGACAGGGGCTGGAAACACCATATATTTT. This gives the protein CASSPPTGAGNTIYF.

In DNA form, the CDR3 reads TGTGCCAGCACTCGACTAGCGGCGACCGGGGAGCTGTTTTTT. As protein: CASTRLAATGELFF. V usage is TRBV6-5 and J usage is TRBJ2-2; 9 positions agree with TRBD2. Per germline, CDR1 MNHEY and CDR2 SVGAGI. The CDR3 is made up of 14 amino acids. V lost 7 bases and J lost 5; bases outside the gene matches: 5.

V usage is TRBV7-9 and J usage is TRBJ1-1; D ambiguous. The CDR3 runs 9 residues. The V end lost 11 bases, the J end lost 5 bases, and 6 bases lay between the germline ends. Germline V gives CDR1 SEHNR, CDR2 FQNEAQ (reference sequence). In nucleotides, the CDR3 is TGTGCCCCGGAGACTGAAGCTTTCTTT. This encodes CAPETEAFF.

The CDR3 loop is CASTDRANTEAFF. The CDR3 region has the DNA TGTGCCAGCACGGACAGGGCTAACACTGAAGCTTTCTTT. The chain combines TRBV3-1 (or the pseudogene TRBV3-2) with TRBJ1-1; TRBD1 matches 8 bases. J was trimmed by 2 bases and V by 7 bases; bases with no gene match: 3. Germline V gives CDR1 LGHDT, CDR2 YNNKEL (reference sequence). There are 13 residues in the CDR3.

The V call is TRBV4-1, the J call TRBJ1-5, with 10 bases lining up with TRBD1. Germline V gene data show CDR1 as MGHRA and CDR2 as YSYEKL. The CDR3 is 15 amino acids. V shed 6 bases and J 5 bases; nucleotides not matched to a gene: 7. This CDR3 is CASSHRQGADQPQHF. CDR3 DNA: TGCGCCAGCAGTCATAGACAGGGGGCTGATCAGCCCCAGCATTTT.

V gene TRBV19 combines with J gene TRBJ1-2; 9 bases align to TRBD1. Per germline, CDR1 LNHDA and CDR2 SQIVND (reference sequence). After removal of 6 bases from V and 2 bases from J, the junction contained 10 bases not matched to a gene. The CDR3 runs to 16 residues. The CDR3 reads CASRRLLGQGNYGYTF. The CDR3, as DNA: TGTGCCAGTAGGCGGCTCCTCGGACAGGGGAACTATGGCTACACCTTC. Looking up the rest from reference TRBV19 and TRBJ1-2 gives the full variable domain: DGGITQSPKYLFRKEGQNVTLSCEQNLNHDAMYWYRQDPGQGLRLIYYSQIVNDFQKGDIAEGYSVSREKKESFPLTVTSAQKNPTAFYLCASRRLLGQGNYGYTFGSGTRLTVV.

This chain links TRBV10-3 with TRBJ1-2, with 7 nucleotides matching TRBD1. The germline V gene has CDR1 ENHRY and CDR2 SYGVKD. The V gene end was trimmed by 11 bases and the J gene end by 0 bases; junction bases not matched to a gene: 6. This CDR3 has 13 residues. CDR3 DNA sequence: TGTGCCGTAGGACAGGTGTCTAACTATGGCTACACCTTC. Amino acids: CAVGQVSNYGYTF.